This entry describes one T cell receptor (beta chain). The data are from a study of blood T cell repertoires in COVID-19. The wider study: Material from acute and convalescent COVID-19 was sourced from the United States, Italy and Spain. PBMCs, B-cell-depleted T cells, or T cells provided the cDNA or gDNA that made up the material.

Cohort placement rested on clinical history that participants reported themselves. Libraries were prepared by immunoSEQ multiplex PCR; TCRdb keeps only in-frame clonotypes and omits some of them. Here the sample spans roughly 400,000 clones, about 88% being singletons. The ends were cut back, 1 base at V and 5 bases at J, with 18 bases in the middle. There are 17 residues in the CDR3. Per the germline V gene, CDR1 is KGHSH and CDR2 is LQKENI. This sequence originates from a woman between 18 and 30 years old who had been exposed to COVID-19. The material sequenced was PBMCs or T cells enriched from blood (not recorded which). This rearrangement joins TRBV18 to TRBJ1-5; D is undetermined. CDR3 amino acids: CASSPRPDYYGDQPQHF. CDR3 DNA sequence: TGTGCCAGCTCACCACGTCCAGACTACTATGGGGATCAGCCCCAGCATTTT.